One sample yielded the 9 T cell receptor beta chains listed below, sequenced in a study of early T cells in non-severe SARS-CoV-2 infection (dated by TCRdb to 2020 to 2023). Receptors were amplified or captured by 5' RACE. Instrument on record: NextSeq 500. TCRdb trimmed the raw reads at Q25, called clones with MiXCR and kept productive beta chains. Rows with a matching CDR3 protein are joined into one entry that keeps the most common DNA and genes. Present in this sample are over 95,000 distinct CDR3 sequences, 15% to 20% of which were seen just once. About 1.3% of the sample goes to the ten largest clones. The sequenced sample consisted of whole blood. The receptors originated from an adult who was a healthcare worker with PCR-confirmed SARS-CoV-2 infection or an uninfected control (not recorded which).

This clonotype was counted a few times. The gene calls are TRBV6-6 and TRBJ2-1, with TRBD2 identical over 10 bases. V trimming: 6 bases; J trimming: 2 bases; junction bases outside the gene matches: 4. The CDR3 is 15 residues long. Per germline, CDR1 MNHNY and CDR2 SVGAGI (reference sequence). This CDR3 is CASSPGTSAYNEQFF. The CDR3 DNA reads as TGTGCCAGCAGCCCTGGGACTAGCGCCTACAATGAGCAGTTCTTC.

The rearrangement uses TRBV5-4 and TRBJ2-7; weak D call: TRBD2 (6 bases). Deletions cut 4 bases from V and 1 base from J, with 12 bases between. The CDR3 runs to 14 residues. Germline assignment: CDR1 SGHNT and CDR2 YYREEE (reference sequence). CDR3 in amino acids: CASSKGLTSYEQYF. CDR3 nucleotide sequence: TGTGCCAGCAGCAAGGGACTTACTTCCTACGAGCAGTACTTC.

This chain links TRBV6-5 with TRBJ2-1, with D tentatively TRBD2 (7 bases). The CDR3 extends over 15 amino acids. Trimming stripped 2 bases from V and 3 bases from J, with 11 bases between. Germline loops: CDR1 MNHEY, CDR2 SVGAGI. CDR3 residues: CASSYGGGVYNEQFF. As DNA, the CDR3 is TGTGCCAGCAGTTACGGAGGGGGGGTCTACAATGAGCAGTTCTTC.

This sequence joins TRBV4-2 and TRBJ1-1; D unclear. The CDR3 has 14 amino acids. The germline CDR1 and CDR2 sequences are LGHNA and YNFKEQ. Trimming left V 0 bases short and J 7 bases short, with 12 bases between. The CDR3 region has the DNA TGTGCCAGCAGCCAAGACGCATGGGAGGTTGAAGCTTTCTTT. Translated: CASSQDAWEVEAFF.

A few counts support this clonotype. The chain couples TRBV6-5 to TRBJ1-2, with TRBD1 as a possible D gene (6 bases). The CDR3 runs 13 residues. The V and J ends lost 5 bases and 6 bases respectively, with 13 bases between them. Germline values: CDR1 MNHEY, CDR2 SVGAGI. Written as DNA, the CDR3 is TGTGCCAGCAGTATCAGGGGTGCGGATGGCTACACCTTC. Protein: CASSIRGADGYTF.

The genes are TRBV9 and TRBJ1-1, with D hard to call. This CDR3 region has 13 residues. Germline CDR1 reads SGDLS; CDR2 reads YYNGEE. V dropped 0 bases and J dropped 4 bases, with 7 bases sitting between them. The CDR3 spells CASSVGRATEAFF. The CDR3 DNA sequence: TGTGCCAGCAGCGTAGGGAGGGCCACTGAAGCTTTCTTT.

This clonotype came up a few times. The CDR3, as DNA: TGTGCCAGCAGCCGGAGAGGACCCAAGGAGACCCAGTACTTC. Amino acid sequence: CASSRRGPKETQYF. The chain carries TRBV27 and TRBJ2-5; D remains ambiguous. CDR1 is MNHEY, CDR2 SMNVEV, per germline (reference sequence). Trimming removed 6 bases at V and 5 bases at J, with 16 bases between. The CDR3 has 14 amino acids.

This clonotype was observed a handful of times. The chain recombines TRBV7-9 with TRBJ1-1, with D perhaps TRBD1 (5 bases). The CDR3 totals 13 residues. V was clipped by 5 bases and J by 4 bases, with 11 bases between them. Germline CDR1 and CDR2: SEHNR and FQNEAQ (reference sequence). The CDR3 here is CASSITGGTEAFF. DNA for the CDR3: TGTGCCAGCAGCATTACGGGGGGCACTGAAGCTTTCTTT.

This clonotype was observed a few times. CDR3 DNA: TGTGCCAGCAGCTTAGATAGGGCAGCCGGGATGTACCAGTATTTT. It translates to CASSLDRAAGMYQYF. The rearrangement links TRBV11-2 to TRBJ2-3; tentative D call: TRBD2 (5 bases). CDR3 length: 15 residues. Deletions cut 0 bases from V and 12 bases from J, with 19 bases between. Germline CDR1 is SGHAT and CDR2 is FQNNGV.